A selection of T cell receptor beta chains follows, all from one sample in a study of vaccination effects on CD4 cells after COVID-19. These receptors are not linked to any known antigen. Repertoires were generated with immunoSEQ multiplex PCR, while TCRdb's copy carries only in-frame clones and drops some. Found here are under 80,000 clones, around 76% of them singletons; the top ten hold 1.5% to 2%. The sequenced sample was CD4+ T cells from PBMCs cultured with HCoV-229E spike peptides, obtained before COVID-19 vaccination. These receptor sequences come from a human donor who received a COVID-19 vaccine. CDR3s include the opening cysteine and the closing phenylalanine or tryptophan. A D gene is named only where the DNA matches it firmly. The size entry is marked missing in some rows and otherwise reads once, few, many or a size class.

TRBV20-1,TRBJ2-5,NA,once,CSASPIQETQYF,TGCAGTGCTAGTCCGATTCAAGAGACCCAGTACTTC
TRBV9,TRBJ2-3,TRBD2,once,CASSVSLAGGSTDTQYF,TGTGCCAGCAGCGTTTCACTAGCGGGGGGGAGCACAGATACGCAGTATTTT
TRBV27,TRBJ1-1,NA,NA,CASSLYILSTAGVSGTEAFF,TGTGCCAGCAGTTTATATATCTTGAGTACAGCTGGTGTATCGGGCACTGAAGCTTTCTTT
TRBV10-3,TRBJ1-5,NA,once,CAISGTEYQPQHF,TGTGCCATCAGTGGGACAGAATATCAGCCCCAGCATTTT
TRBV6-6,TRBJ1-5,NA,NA,CASIGSNQPQHF,TGTGCCAGCATAGGTAGCAATCAGCCCCAGCATTTT
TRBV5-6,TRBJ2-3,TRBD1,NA,CASSPRDRENTDTQYF,TGTGCCAGCAGCCCCCGGGACAGAGAAAACACAGATACGCAGTATTTT
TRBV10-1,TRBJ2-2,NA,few,CASSPARNTGELFF,TGCGCCAGCAGCCCTGCAAGGAACACCGGGGAGCTGTTTTTT
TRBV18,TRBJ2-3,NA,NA,CASSPGRQGADTQYF,TGTGCCAGCTCACCAGGTCGGCAGGGAGCAGATACGCAGTATTTT
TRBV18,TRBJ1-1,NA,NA,CASSRQGNTEAFF,TGTGCCAGCTCAAGGCAGGGGAACACTGAAGCTTTCTTT
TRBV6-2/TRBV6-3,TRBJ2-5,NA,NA,CASSSLTQYQETQYF,TGTGCCAGCAGTTCTCTAACACAGTACCAAGAGACCCAGTACTTC
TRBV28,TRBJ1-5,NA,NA,CASSLIRREPQHF,TGTGCCAGCAGTTTAATCAGACGCGAGCCCCAGCATTTT
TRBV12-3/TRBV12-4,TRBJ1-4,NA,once,CASSLSAEKLFF,TGTGCCAGCAGTTTATCGGCCGAAAAACTGTTTTTT
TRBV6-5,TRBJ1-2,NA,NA,CASSRLVYGYTF,TGTGCCAGCAGCCGACTGGTGTATGGCTACACCTTC
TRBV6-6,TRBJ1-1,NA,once,CASSYRTGTNTEAFF,TGTGCCAGCAGTTACCGCACAGGAACAAACACTGAAGCTTTCTTT
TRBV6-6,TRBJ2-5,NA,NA,CASRPSRGWEEETQYF,TGTGCCAGCAGGCCAAGCAGGGGTTGGGAAGAAGAGACCCAGTACTTC
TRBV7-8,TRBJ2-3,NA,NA,CASSSDLISTDTQYF,TGTGCCAGCAGCTCGGACCTTATATCCACAGATACGCAGTATTTT
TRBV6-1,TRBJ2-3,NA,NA,CASSELMRDTQYF,TGTGCCAGCAGTGAATTGATGCGGGATACGCAGTATTTT
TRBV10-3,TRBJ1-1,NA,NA,CAISEAGYSEAFF,TGTGCCATCAGTGAGGCAGGTTACTCTGAAGCTTTCTTT
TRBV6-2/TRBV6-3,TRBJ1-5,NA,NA,CASSYPGQSRGQPQHF,TGTGCCAGCAGTTACCCGGGACAAAGCAGAGGGCAGCCCCAGCATTTT
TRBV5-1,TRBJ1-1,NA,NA,CASSLVGPGSTEAFF,TGCGCCAGCAGCTTGGTAGGGCCAGGGAGCACTGAAGCTTTCTTT
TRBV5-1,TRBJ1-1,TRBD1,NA,CASSFQGGANTEAFF,TGCGCCAGCAGCTTTCAGGGGGGCGCGAACACTGAAGCTTTCTTT
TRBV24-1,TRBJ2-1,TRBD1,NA,CATSDFRDSSYNEQFF,TGTGCCACCAGTGATTTTAGGGACAGCTCCTACAATGAGCAGTTCTTC
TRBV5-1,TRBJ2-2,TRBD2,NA,CASSPLSGTNTGELFF,TGCGCCAGCAGCCCCCTTAGCGGGACGAACACCGGGGAGCTGTTTTTT
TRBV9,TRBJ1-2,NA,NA,CASSVVQGGGYTF,TGTGCCAGCAGCGTAGTTCAGGGAGGTGGCTACACCTTC
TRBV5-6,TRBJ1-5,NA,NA,CASSLSTRSYQPQHF,TGTGCCAGCAGCTTGTCCACACGGTCCTATCAGCCCCAGCATTTT
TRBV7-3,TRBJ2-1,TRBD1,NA,CASSERTGGLFF,TGTGCCAGCAGCGAAAGGACAGGGGGCCTTTTCTTC
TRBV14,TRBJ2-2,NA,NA,CASREAGMTGELFF,TGTGCCAGCAGAGAGGCGGGAATGACCGGGGAGCTGTTTTTT
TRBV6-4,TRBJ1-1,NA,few,CASSDARRQAFF,TGTGCCAGCAGTGACGCCCGCAGGCAGGCTTTCTTT
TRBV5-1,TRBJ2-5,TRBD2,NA,CASSPLARGSQETQYF,TGCGCCAGCAGCCCCCTCGCGCGGGGGAGCCAAGAGACCCAGTACTTC
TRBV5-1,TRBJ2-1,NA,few,CASSAGISDEQFF,TGCGCCAGCAGTGCAGGGATCAGCGATGAGCAGTTCTTC
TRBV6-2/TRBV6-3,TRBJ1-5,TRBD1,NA,CASSYSSRGDNQPQHF,TGTGCCAGCAGTTACTCTTCCAGGGGGGACAATCAGCCCCAGCATTTT
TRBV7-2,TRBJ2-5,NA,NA,CASSSGPTETQYF,TGTGCCAGCAGCTCGGGACCTACAGAGACCCAGTACTTC
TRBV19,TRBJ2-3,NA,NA,CASSYGVADTQYF,TGTGCCAGTAGTTATGGGGTCGCGGATACGCAGTATTTT
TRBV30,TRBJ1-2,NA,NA,CAWSRESGTYGYTF,TGTGCCTGGAGCCGAGAGTCTGGGACCTATGGCTACACCTTC
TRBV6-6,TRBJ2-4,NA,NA,CASSYGVDPAKNIQYF,TGTGCCAGCAGTTACGGGGTTGATCCGGCCAAAAACATTCAGTACTTC
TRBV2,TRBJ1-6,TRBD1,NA,CASTKNAVGQGRSPLHF,TGTGCCAGCACCAAAAACGCGGTGGGACAGGGTCGATCACCCCTCCACTTT
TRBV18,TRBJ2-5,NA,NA,CASQTVPTQETQYF,TGTGCCAGCCAGACGGTGCCGACCCAAGAGACCCAGTACTTC
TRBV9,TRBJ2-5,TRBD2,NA,CASSVPRGGAEETQYF,TGTGCCAGCAGCGTACCTCGCGGGGGGGCGGAGGAGACCCAGTACTTC
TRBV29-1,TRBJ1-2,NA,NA,CSVVRGVDYGYTF,TGCAGCGTTGTACGGGGGGTTGACTATGGCTACACCTTC
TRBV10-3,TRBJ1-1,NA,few,CAIKADMPTEAFF,TGTGCCATCAAAGCCGACATGCCAACTGAAGCTTTCTTT
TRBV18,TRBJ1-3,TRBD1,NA,CASSTGAYSGNTIYF,TGTGCCAGCTCAACAGGGGCGTACTCTGGAAACACCATATATTTT